This is a list of T cell receptor beta chains from one sample in a study of graft-versus-host responses after intestinal transplantation. The table came from immunoSEQ multiplex PCR; TCRdb's copy has only in-frame clones and leaves some out. The sample yields about 110,000 clones, just under 95% seen once. What these receptors recognize is not known. Material: unstimulated CD8+ T cells sorted from spleen or lymph node cells, obtained before transplant. These receptors all come from a human donor who was the organ donor for an intestinal transplant. CDR3s include the opening cysteine and the closing phenylalanine or tryptophan. Each record gives: clone size, V gene, D gene, J gene, CDR3 DNA, CDR3 protein. The D gene is left open where the match is weak. The size of a clone is reported for some rows only, either as once, few or many, or as a class for expanded clones.

.,TRBV18,.,TRBJ2-5,TGTGCCAGCTCATCCTCTGGCCTACTAACTGGTGAAGGGGAGACCCAGTACTTC,CASSSSGLLTGEGETQYF
.,TRBV4-1,TRBD1,TRBJ1-1,TGCGCCAGCAGCACCCGGACAGGGGCGATGAACACTGAAGCTTTCTTT,CASSTRTGAMNTEAFF
.,TRBV20-1,.,TRBJ1-1,TGCAGTGCTAGACGGCAGGGGGAAGCTTTCTTT,CSARRQGEAFF
.,TRBV4-1,.,TRBJ2-7,TGCGCCAGCAGCCAAGGTCCTGGCTCCTACGAGCAGTACTTC,CASSQGPGSYEQYF
.,TRBV6-5,TRBD2,TRBJ2-1,TGTGCCAGCAGGGACGAACTAGCGGGACTTGAGCAGTTCTTC,CASRDELAGLEQFF
.,TRBV6-5,.,TRBJ1-4,TGTGCCAGCAGTTATTCGGGGTATGAAAGTGAACTGTTTTTT,CASSYSGYESELFF
.,TRBV6-1,.,TRBJ2-3,TGTGCCAGCAGCGCAGGGATAGCTGATACGCAGTATTTT,CASSAGIADTQYF
.,TRBV11-2,.,TRBJ2-1,TGTGCCAGCAGCTGGAAATCGGGCAATGAGCAGTTCTTC,CASSWKSGNEQFF
.,TRBV20-1,.,TRBJ1-2,TGCAGCGCACGGGGCGCGCGCTACACCTTC,CSARGARYTF
.,TRBV27,.,TRBJ2-2,TGTGCCAGCAGTTCCCCAGGGTTAAACGGGGAGCTGTTTTTT,CASSSPGLNGELFF
.,TRBV4-3,TRBD2,TRBJ2-1,TGCGCCAGCAGCCAAGGGGTGCGACAGCGGGGTAATGAGCAGTTCTTC,CASSQGVRQRGNEQFF
.,TRBV4-1,.,TRBJ1-1,TGCGCCAGCAGCCAAGATCGCCTTACTGAAGCTTTCTTT,CASSQDRLTEAFF
.,TRBV7-9,.,TRBJ2-1,TGTGCCAGCAGCTCGACAGAAGGGTACAATGAGCAGTTCTTC,CASSSTEGYNEQFF
.,TRBV6-1,.,TRBJ1-5,TGTGCCAGCAGTCCCACCTACAGCAATCAGCCCCAGCATTTT,CASSPTYSNQPQHF
.,TRBV7-9,.,TRBJ1-3,TGTGCCAGCAGCTTAATAGATCCGCGTCTATCTGGAAACACCATATATTTT,CASSLIDPRLSGNTIYF
.,TRBV7-3,.,TRBJ1-1,TGTGCCAGCAGCTTAACGTCCCGCGGTGGCACTGAAGCTTTCTTT,CASSLTSRGGTEAFF
.,TRBV4-1,TRBD1,TRBJ2-2,TGCGCCAGCACCGCCGGGACAGGGTCCACCGGGGAGCTGTTTTTT,CASTAGTGSTGELFF
.,TRBV9,TRBD1,TRBJ1-2,TGTGCCAGCAGCGGAGGACCGGGACAGGGCCAATCTGGCTACACCTTC,CASSGGPGQGQSGYTF
.,TRBV6-6,.,TRBJ2-5,TGTGCCAGCAGCCCCCGAGAGACCCAGTACTTC,CASSPRETQYF
.,TRBV10-1,TRBD1,TRBJ2-1,TGCGCCAGCGCGCCAGGACAGGGGGGCAATGAGCAGTTCTTC,CASAPGQGGNEQFF
.,TRBV6-5,TRBD1,TRBJ1-4,TGTGCCAGCAACCACAGGGGAGGCGAAAAACTGTTTTTT,CASNHRGGEKLFF
.,TRBV18,TRBD2,TRBJ2-3,TGTGCCAGCTCTACCGGGGGGGGACCTCCACTATACACAGATACGCAGTATTTT,CASSTGGGPPLYTDTQYF
.,TRBV7-2,.,TRBJ2-1,TGTGCCAGCAGAGACAGGAATGAGCAGTTCTTC,CASRDRNEQFF
few,TRBV11-2,.,TRBJ1-2,TGTGCCAGCAGCTTAGTTGGGGTCCGAGATGGCTACACCTTC,CASSLVGVRDGYTF
once,TRBV19,TRBD2,TRBJ2-7,TGTGCCAGTAGTGCTTCTAGCGGGGTTTACGAGCAGTACTTC,CASSASSGVYEQYF
.,TRBV27,.,TRBJ2-7,TGTGCCAGCAGCGAAGGGACTTATTCCTACGAGCAGTACTTC,CASSEGTYSYEQYF
.,TRBV28,.,TRBJ2-7,TGTGCCAGCCGGACAGACTACGAGCAGTACTTC,CASRTDYEQYF
.,TRBV2,.,TRBJ2-7,TGTGCCAGCAGCGGGACCGGTATATCGAGCTCCTACGAGCAGTACTTC,CASSGTGISSSYEQYF
.,TRBV7-9,.,TRBJ1-2,TGTGCCAGCAGCTTAGGGGGACACCCTAACTATGGCTACACCTTC,CASSLGGHPNYGYTF
.,TRBV27,.,TRBJ2-1,TGTGCCAGCAGTTTTGATTTGGGGCCCTACAATGAGCAGTTCTTC,CASSFDLGPYNEQFF
once,TRBV18,.,TRBJ2-2,TGTGCCAGTTCCCACCGTGACAACACCGGGGAGCTGTTTTTT,CASSHRDNTGELFF
.,TRBV11-2,TRBD2,TRBJ2-7,TGTGCCAGCAGCTTAGACAGGGAGGGCTACGAGCAGTACTTC,CASSLDREGYEQYF
.,TRBV28,.,TRBJ1-2,TGTGCCAGCAGTTTATACAGGCGGAGTTATGGCTACACCTTC,CASSLYRRSYGYTF
.,TRBV13,TRBD1,TRBJ2-2,TGTGCCAGCAGCTCAGGGGGCTTGGACACCGGGGAGCTGTTTTTT,CASSSGGLDTGELFF
.,TRBV15,.,TRBJ2-4,TGTGCCACCAGCAGAGATTACGTCGTCTCAGCCAAAAACATTCAGTACTTC,CATSRDYVVSAKNIQYF
few,TRBV6-6,TRBD2,TRBJ2-7,TGTGCCAGCAGTTACGGGGCGCGGGAGCGAAGCGAGCAGTACTTC,CASSYGARERSEQYF
.,TRBV6-5,.,TRBJ2-7,TGTGCCAGCAGCCAAGATTTGACACCACCCTACGAGCAGTACTTC,CASSQDLTPPYEQYF
.,TRBV30,.,TRBJ2-7,TGTGCCTGGAGTAAGGGGGAGAGGTACGAGCAGTACTTC,CAWSKGERYEQYF
.,TRBV11-2,.,TRBJ1-3,TGTGCCAGCAGCACGACAGCTAGCTCTGGAAACACCATATATTTT,CASSTTASSGNTIYF